The clone carrying this T cell receptor (beta chain) was picked up a small number of times. Its antigen is not identified. The V and J ends lost 6 bases and 5 bases respectively, with 17 bases between them. CDR1 SGHVS and CDR2 FQNEAQ come from the germline V gene. The CDR3 runs 14 residues. These data originate in a study of T cell repertoires in cytomegalovirus infection. Study results and limitations: Within the response measured ex vivo, HLA-C-restricted CMV-specific TCR beta clonotypes were dominant. The cumulative frequency of public TCR beta families identified carriers of CMV plus the relevant HLA.

Via MiXCR, TCRdb re-called the reads, giving one row per CDR3 protein. Of 680,000 or so distinct CDR3 sequences in the sample, around 31% were seen once. The sample was cultured PBMCs, taken from culture after CMV antigen stimulation. This chain joins TRBV7-8 and TRBJ2-7; weak D call: TRBD1 (6 bases). The clonotype was recovered from a human donor in good health (CMV status not recorded). Some clones in this sample may be carry-over from other donors' samples. CDR3 DNA sequence: TGTGCCAGCAGGGGGGCCACATGGGGAGACGAGCAGTACTTC. Translation gives CASRGATWGDEQYF.